This T cell receptor beta chain originates from a study of shared clonotypes between healthy human individuals. This clone was counted once. As yet, its antigen is unknown. The CDR3 sequence is 18 residues long. V was pared by 2 bases and J by 0 bases, with 12 bases of the junction left unmatched. Germline V lookup: CDR1 MGHRA, CDR2 YSYEKL. Data came from immunoSEQ multiplex PCR; TCRdb stores just in-frame clones and leaves some out. This sample has about 600,000 clones, with 70% to 80% found just once. Each donor was a Caucasian adult residing in Nashville, Tennessee. Extraction of genomic DNA in unsorted samples used 100 million or so PBMCs. Notes on the study in general: Sampling was confined to blood; repertoires within tissues likely differ.

This TCR was sampled from a woman between 40 and 55 years old in good health. Some clones in this sample may be carry-over from other donors' samples. The sample comprised PBMCs. The rearrangement joins TRBV4-1 to TRBJ2-5; 7 bases are a match to TRBD2. The CDR3 here is CASSQFSVVAGYQETQYF. The DNA of the CDR3 is TGCGCCAGCAGCCAATTTTCGGTGGTAGCGGGCTACCAAGAGACCCAGTACTTC.